This TCR beta chain was captured by sequencing in a study of human CD8 memory T cell subsets. Researchers made TCR beta libraries via UMI-labeled 5' RACE. For each CDR3 protein, TCRdb gives one entry from its re-call of the 5' RACE reads, without DNA. The listing records approximately 11,000 distinct CDR3 sequences. The sequence came from a human donor in good health. The sample consisted of CD8+ stem-like memory T cells (TSCM and TCM) sorted from PBMCs. Noted subset: stem-like memory CD8 T cells (TSTEM), CCR7+ PD-1- TIGIT-.

The CDR3 loop reads CATSGQGSPEQYF. This rearrangement joins TRBV12-3 or TRBV12-4 to TRBJ2-7; checking the TCRdb D call of TRBD1 is not possible without DNA. The CDR3 loop spans 13 amino acids.